The entry below describes one T cell receptor beta chain. Germline V CDR1 and CDR2: SGHRS, YFSETQ. CDR3 length: 14 residues. V trimming: 4 bases; J trimming: 7 bases; junction bases outside the gene matches: 8. This entry belongs to a study of T cell responses to AZD1222 COVID-19 vaccine. Assay used: immunoSEQ multiplex PCR; TCRdb lists only in-frame clones, some missing. The sample shows over 100,000 clones, approximately 90% of them seen only once. The gene calls are TRBV5-1 and TRBJ2-1; 7 nucleotides align to TRBD1. This clonotype was sampled from an adult in good health. The sequences come from peripheral blood, collected on day 0 of AZD1222 vaccination. The CDR3 sequence: CASSLGQNVNEQFF. The CDR3 DNA reads as TGCGCCAGCAGCCTGGGACAGAATGTTAATGAGCAGTTCTTC.